The 22 T cell receptor beta chains presented below share a single source sample, sequenced in a study of cytotoxic CD8 clonotypes in ibrutinib-treated CLL. Sequenced by immunoSEQ multiplex PCR; TCRdb stores in-frame clones only, minus some. The data show 43,000 or so clones, with under 80% seen just once and around a fifth held by the top ten. Material: PBMCs, obtained after 24 months of ibrutinib treatment. The receptors shown here come from a human donor with chronic lymphocytic leukemia.

V and J are TRBV15 and TRBJ2-3; 8 nucleotides align to TRBD1. V shed 0 bases and J 2 bases; nucleotides not matched to a gene: 7. The CDR3 consists of 17 residues. From germline, CDR1 is LNHNV and CDR2 YYDKDF (reference sequence). In DNA form, the CDR3 reads TGTGCCACCAGCAGAGATAAAACGACAGGGGCCACAGATACGCAGTATTTT. Translated, it gives CATSRDKTTGATDTQYF.

The chain joins TRBV19 to TRBJ2-7, with TRBD1 as a possible D gene (6 bases). V shed 1 base and J shed 6 bases, with 16 bases lying between them. Germline CDR1 reads LNHDA; CDR2 reads SQIVND (reference sequence). The CDR3 extends over 15 amino acids. The CDR3 sequence is CASSIGGQITGEQYF. DNA of the CDR3: TGTGCCAGTAGTATAGGGGGACAAATTACGGGCGAGCAGTACTTC.

CDR3 nucleotides: TGTGCCAGCAGAAACGCGGGCGGGGAGCTGTTTTTT. Protein sequence: CASRNAGGELFF. The genes are TRBV7-3 and TRBJ2-2; D is perhaps TRBD2 (5 bases). Germline V CDR1 and CDR2: SGHTA, FQGTGA. This CDR3 region has 12 residues. Between the trimmed V and J ends, which lost 6 bases and 7 bases, there was a span of 9 bases.

The chain carries TRBV18 and TRBJ2-1; the match to TRBD1 covers 8 bases. Germline lookup yields CDR1 KGHSH and CDR2 LQKENI. The CDR3 consists of 16 residues. V shed 0 bases, J shed 1 base, and the junction held 2 bases outside the gene matches. CDR3 loop: CASSPPTGESYNEQFF. As DNA, the CDR3 is TGTGCCAGCTCACCACCGACAGGGGAATCCTACAATGAGCAGTTCTTC.

The J gene is TRBJ2-7, the V gene TRBV20-1; no clear D gene. Per the germline V gene, CDR1 is DFQATT and CDR2 is SNEGSKA (reference sequence). The CDR3 runs 11 residues. The CDR3 nucleotides read TGCAGCGGTGGTAGCTCCTACGAGCAGTACTTC. It specifies CSGGSSYEQYF.

V usage is TRBV12-5 and J usage is TRBJ2-1, with 9 bases matching TRBD1. Trimming at V came to 3 bases and at J to 7 bases, leaving 7 bases not matched to a gene. The CDR3 extends over 15 amino acids. Germline V lookup: CDR1 LGHNT, CDR2 FRNRAP. CDR3 bases: TGTGCTAGTGGTTTATCCGGGACAGGGAGTAATGAGCAGTTCTTC. Protein product: CASGLSGTGSNEQFF.

This clone was detected only a few times. V usage is TRBV19 and J usage is TRBJ2-7; D is possibly TRBD1 (6 bases). V was pared by 5 bases and J by 5 bases, with 16 bases between. Germline-derived CDR1 and CDR2 are LNHDA and SQIVND (reference sequence). The CDR3 contains 14 residues. CDR3 nucleotide sequence: TGTGCCAGTAGTCCGACCACAGGGTTCAACGAGCAGTACTTC. Translated, it gives CASSPTTGFNEQYF.

The V call is TRBV7-2, the J call TRBJ1-2, with 7 bases fitting TRBD1. V shed 4 bases, J shed 3 bases, and the junction held 11 bases outside the gene matches. The CDR3 spans 16 residues. The V gene's germline CDR1 is SGHTA and CDR2 FQGNSA. The CDR3 region has the DNA TGTGCCAGCAGCTCTCTACTCCGACAGGGATACTATGGCTACACCTTC. It yields the protein CASSSLLRQGYYGYTF.

CDR3 loop: CARTSKFRGQYF. CDR3 DNA sequence: TGTGCCAGAACCAGTAAGTTTCGAGGGCAGTACTTC. The chain is built from TRBV5-3 and TRBJ2-7, with D uncertain. TRBV5-3 belongs to the ORF category, with a function that is uncertain. Deletions cut 6 bases from V and 9 bases from J, with 16 bases between. This CDR3 is 12 amino acids long.

This chain uses TRBV4-1 with TRBJ1-1; 7 bases are shared with TRBD1. The CDR3 extends over 14 amino acids. V gave up 2 bases and J gave up 3 bases; unmatched junction bases: 3. Germline V CDR1 and CDR2: MGHRA, YSYEKL. The CDR3 is CASSQIDRDTEAFF. The CDR3 region has the DNA TGCGCCAGCAGCCAAATAGACAGGGACACTGAAGCTTTCTTT.

This clone was recorded once. V and J are TRBV2 and TRBJ1-1; a possible D gene is TRBD1 (6 bases). Germline assignment: CDR1 SNHLY and CDR2 FYNNEI. The germline V and J ends were trimmed by 6 bases and 5 bases, with 13 bases remaining between them. This CDR3 is built from 13 residues. The DNA of the CDR3 is TGTGCCAGCAGAGCCAGGGGATGGACTGAAGCTTTCTTT. This codes for CASRARGWTEAFF.

This chain links TRBV10-3 with TRBJ2-1, with 12 nucleotides matching TRBD1. J gave up 9 bases and V 2 bases, and 5 bases lay outside the gene matches. Per germline, CDR1 ENHRY and CDR2 SYGVKD. CDR3 length: 15 amino acids. CDR3 bases: TGTGCCATCAGTGAGCCCGGGACAGGGGGCGGTGAGCAGTTCTTC. Its protein product is CAISEPGTGGGEQFF.

The CDR3 here is CASTLGGAGNQPQHF. The CDR3 region has the DNA TGTGCCAGCACCCTCGGGGGGGCTGGCAATCAGCCCCAGCATTTT. V and J are TRBV28 and TRBJ1-5, with a weak D call TRBD1 (6 bases). The CDR3 is 15 amino acids. V gave up 7 bases and J gave up 2 bases, with 15 bases separating them. The germline CDR1 and CDR2 sequences are MDHEN and SYDVKM.

V and J are TRBV2 and TRBJ2-7; D might be TRBD1 (6 bases). The germline CDR1 and CDR2 sequences are SNHLY and FYNNEI. V gave up 3 bases and J gave up 7 bases, with 16 bases separating them. The CDR3 totals 14 residues. The CDR3 spells CASSETGYVGEQYF. The CDR3 region has the DNA TGTGCCAGCAGTGAGACAGGTTACGTGGGAGAGCAGTACTTC.

This clone has more than one count but fewer than ten. The J gene is TRBJ2-4, the V gene TRBV19; TRBD2 agrees at 9 bases. CDR1 and CDR2 (germline): LNHDA, SQIVND (reference sequence). V trimming: 5 bases; J trimming: 0 bases; junction bases outside the gene matches: 8. This CDR3 has 17 amino acids. CDR3 DNA sequence: TGTGCCAGTAGTCGACTAGCGGAGAAGCTAGCCAAAAACATTCAGTACTTC. Encoded protein: CASSRLAEKLAKNIQYF.

The chain has TRBV5-1 and TRBJ2-5; D tentatively reads TRBD1 or TRBD2 (6 bases each). The V end was cut by 7 bases, the J end by 4 bases, with 14 bases between. There are 13 residues in the CDR3. CDR1 is SGHRS and CDR2 is YFSETQ in the germline V gene. CDR3 DNA: TGCGCCAGCGCTCCGGGGGCCCGAGAGACCCAGTACTTC. Residues: CASAPGARETQYF.

The chain joins TRBV5-1 to TRBJ2-1; D could derive from TRBD1 or TRBD2 (5 bases each). The germline V gene encodes CDR1 SGHRS and CDR2 YFSETQ. V lost 0 bases, J lost 9 bases, and 13 bases lay in between. The CDR3 has 14 amino acids. This chain's CDR3 is CASSLDPSRVEQFF. CDR3 coding DNA: TGCGCCAGCAGCTTGGATCCTAGCAGGGTTGAGCAGTTCTTC. The whole variable domain, filled in from reference TRBV5-1 and TRBJ2-1, reads KAGVTQTPRYLIKTRGQQVTLSCSPISGHRSVSWYQQTPGQGLQFLFEYFSETQRNKGNFPGRFSGRQFSNSRSEMNVSTLELGDSALYLCASSLDPSRVEQFFGPGTRLTVL.

The genes are TRBV5-1 and TRBJ1-3; 11 positions match TRBD1. The germline V gene has CDR1 SGHRS and CDR2 YFSETQ. The ends lost 3 bases at V and 0 bases at J; junction bases unmatched: 11. This CDR3 region has 19 residues. CDR3 residues: CASSSGQGAVRTSGNTIYF. CDR3 in DNA: TGCGCCAGCAGCTCCGGACAGGGGGCGGTCCGAACCTCTGGAAACACCATATATTTT.

The chain has TRBV10-3 and TRBJ2-2; 8 nucleotides match TRBD1. CDR1 ENHRY and CDR2 SYGVKD come from the germline V gene. This CDR3 has 14 residues. V was pared by 7 bases and J by 2 bases, with 3 bases of the junction left unmatched. The chain's CDR3 is CAITGGSNTGELFF. CDR3 bases: TGTGCCATCACAGGGGGCTCTAACACCGGGGAGCTGTTTTTT.

There are many counts of this clone. J is TRBJ2-3 and V is TRBV18; D call uncertain. V lost 2 bases to trimming and J lost 0 bases, with 9 bases between them. The CDR3 covers 15 residues. From germline, CDR1 is KGHSH and CDR2 LQKENI. The CDR3 DNA reads TGTGCCAGCTCACCAGTAGCTTCTAGCACAGATACGCAGTATTTT. It specifies CASSPVASSTDTQYF.

The gene calls are TRBV6-5 and TRBJ1-2; maybe TRBD1 (5 bases). V shed 5 bases and J shed 3 bases, with 10 bases lying between them. CDR1 and CDR2 (germline): MNHEY, SVGAGI. The CDR3 length is 13 residues. CDR3 DNA sequence: TGTGCCAGCAGTCTTCAGGGAGACTATGGCTACACCTTC. It translates to CASSLQGDYGYTF.

This clone has a handful of counts. V and J are TRBV5-4 and TRBJ2-3, with TRBD1 identical over 7 bases. The J segment lost 2 bases and the V segment lost 6 bases, leaving 12 bases of the junction unmatched. CDR3 size: 16 residues. Germline CDR1 and CDR2: SGHNT and YYREEE (reference sequence). In DNA, the CDR3 is TGTGCCAGCACCAGAGCCGGGGACAGAATCACAGATACGCAGTATTTT. This sequence encodes CASTRAGDRITDTQYF.